This TCR beta chain was sequenced during a study of T cells in Graves' hyperthyroidism and ophthalmopathy. This CDR3 contains 14 residues. V trimming: 9 bases; J trimming: 8 bases; junction bases outside the gene matches: 12. Study-wide results and limits: Ophthalmopathy got predicted by the model a median approximately six months before its onset. From stable hyperthyroidism, ophthalmopathy was separated by a 13 V-J model.

Template material for amplifying TCR beta CDR3 regions consisted of RNA transcripts. When the TCR CDR3 underwent first-round RT-PCR, the HTBI primer set was used. TCRdb re-called the multiplex PCR reads through MiXCR, storing one row per CDR3 protein. This table has hundreds of thousands of distinct CDR3 sequences, just under 45% appearing once. Patients were excluded for uncontrolled infection, other autoimmune disease, pregnancy or lactation. Clinical symptoms, serum thyroxine, TRAb, thyroid ultrasound and orbital computed tomography established diagnosis. This clonotype has more than one count but fewer than ten. The antigen remains unidentified.

The chain combines TRBV12-3 or TRBV12-4 with TRBJ1-4; TRBD1 matches 7 bases. The TCR was taken from an adult man with Graves' disease, either hyperthyroidism or ophthalmopathy (not recorded which). Sequencing was done on a sample of peripheral blood or thyroid tissue (not recorded which). CDR3 region: CASRQGWGGEKLFF. CDR3 bases: TGTGCCAGTCGACAGGGATGGGGCGGGGAAAAACTGTTTTTT.